A single sample is the source of the 2 T cell receptor beta chains below, sequenced in a study of blood T cell repertoires in COVID-19. Libraries were prepared by immunoSEQ multiplex PCR; TCRdb keeps only in-frame clonotypes and omits some of them. There are 14,000 to 15,000 clones in the sample; about 92% occur only once, and 6% to 9% lies in the top ten. The sample consisted of peripheral blood. These receptors came from a human donor with active COVID-19. The donor label of this sample is uncertain.

V is TRBV11-1 and J is TRBJ2-1; perhaps TRBD1 as D (5 bases). V was clipped by 5 bases and J by 8 bases, with 10 bases between them. From germline, CDR1 is SGHAT and CDR2 FQDESV (reference sequence). The CDR3 is 12 amino acids. CDR3 coding DNA: TGTGCCAGCAGCCGCGACAGATATGAGCAGTTCTTC. Translation gives CASSRDRYEQFF. Using reference TRBV11-1 and TRBJ2-1 for the parts outside the CDR3, the full variable domain is EAEVAQSPRYKITEKSQAVAFWCDPISGHATLYWYRQILGQGPELLVQFQDESVVDDSQLPKDRFSAERLKGVDSTLKIQPAELGDSAMYLCASSRDRYEQFFGPGTRLTVL.

This chain connects TRBV28 to TRBJ2-3, with a tentative D call TRBD2 (5 bases). The CDR3 covers 15 residues. CDR1 MDHEN and CDR2 SYDVKM come from the germline V gene. Trimming stripped 7 bases from V and 6 bases from J, with 20 bases between. The DNA of the CDR3 is TGTGCCAGCACCGACCGATACGGGAACTCCGATACGCAGTATTTT. This translates into CASTDRYGNSDTQYF.